Presented here are 3 T cell receptor beta chains from one specimen sequenced in a study of read filtering for tumor transcriptome and immune sequencing. The library was built from roughly 400 ng RNA with molecular barcoded adaptors for alpha/delta and beta/gamma chains. MiXCR, applied by TCRdb to the reads, yields one record per CDR3 protein. Counted here are about 35,000 distinct CDR3 sequences, more than 13% occurring once; the ten biggest clones make up 6.5% to 8.5%. Sequences were obtained from a population of CD138-negative cells sorted from bone marrow. These receptors were taken from a donor at least 40 years old with multiple myeloma.

At least ten counts were recorded for this clonotype. The chain has TRBV24-1 and TRBJ2-5, with D possibly being TRBD1 or TRBD2 (5 bases each). Germline loops: CDR1 KGHDR, CDR2 SFDVKD. V was pared by 9 bases and J by 2 bases, with 18 bases between. This CDR3 contains 15 residues. The chain's CDR3 is CATEDSLRQQETQYF. CDR3 in DNA: TGTGCCACCGAGGACTCACTACGACAGCAAGAGACCCAGTACTTC.

This clonotype is classed as medium-sized. The V call is TRBV7-3, the J call TRBJ2-1, with 10 bases that match TRBD2. CDR1 is SGHTA, CDR2 FQGTGA, per germline. V lost 4 bases and J lost 7; bases outside the gene matches: 4. The CDR3 consists of 14 residues. The CDR3 DNA reads as TGTGCCAGCAGCTCCCGAGCGGGAGGGAATGAGCAGTTCTTC. Amino acids: CASSSRAGGNEQFF.

This clonotype was found many times. The DNA of the CDR3 is TGTGCCAGCAGTGAAGAGGGTCTTCGGACGGTTTCTCCTGGAGGCTACACCTTC. Protein: CASSEEGLRTVSPGGYTF. The gene calls are TRBV6-1 and TRBJ1-2, with D unresolved. CDR3 length equals 18 residues. Germline V gives CDR1 MNHNS, CDR2 SASEGT. The V and J ends lost 1 base and 8 bases respectively, with 26 bases between them.